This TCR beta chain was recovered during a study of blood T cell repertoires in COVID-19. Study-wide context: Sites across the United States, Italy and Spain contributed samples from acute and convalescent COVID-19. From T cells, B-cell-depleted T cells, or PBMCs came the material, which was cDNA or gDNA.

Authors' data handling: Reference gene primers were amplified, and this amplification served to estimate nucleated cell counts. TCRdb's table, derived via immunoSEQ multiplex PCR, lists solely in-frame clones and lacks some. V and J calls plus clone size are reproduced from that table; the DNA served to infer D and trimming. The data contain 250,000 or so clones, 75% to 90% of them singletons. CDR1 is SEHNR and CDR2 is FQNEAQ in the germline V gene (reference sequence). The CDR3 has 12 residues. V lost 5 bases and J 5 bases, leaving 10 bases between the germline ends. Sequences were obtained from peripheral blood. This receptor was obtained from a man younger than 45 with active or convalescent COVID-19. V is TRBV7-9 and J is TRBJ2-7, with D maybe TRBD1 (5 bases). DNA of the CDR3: TGTGCCAGCAGCCGATCGACAGACGAGCAGTACTTC. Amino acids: CASSRSTDEQYF.